The table lists the clone carrying this T cell receptor beta chain with a few counts. Its antigen is as yet unknown. The record originates from a study of T cell repertoires in cytomegalovirus infection. Turning to the study itself: HLA-B-restricted CMV epitopes that are well studied, plus recently identified HLA-C-restricted ones, were used by the study.

TCRdb processed the reads anew with MiXCR; each CDR3 protein has one entry. The sample has just under 500,000 distinct CDR3 sequences; 30% to 40% are singletons. The source is a human donor in good health (CMV status not recorded). Some clones in this sample may be carry-over from other donors' samples. The sample in question was cultured PBMCs, obtained from culture after CMV antigen stimulation.

CDR3 DNA sequence: TGTGCCAGCAGCTCGAATAGGGGCAAGAACACTGAAGCTTTCTTT. Translated: CASSSNRGKNTEAFF. The gene calls are TRBV11-3 and TRBJ1-1, with a possible D match to TRBD1 (5 bases). The CDR3 sequence is 15 residues long. Germline lookup yields CDR1 SGHNT and CDR2 YENEEA. V dropped 4 bases and J dropped 1 base, with 13 bases sitting between them. Combining the CDR3 with reference TRBV11-3 and TRBJ1-1 gives the whole variable domain EAGVVQSPRYKIIEKKQPVAFWCNPISGHNTLYWYLQNLGQGPELLIRYENEEAVDDSQLPKDRFSAERLKGVDSTLKIQPAELGDSAVYLCASSSNRGKNTEAFFGQGTRLTVV.